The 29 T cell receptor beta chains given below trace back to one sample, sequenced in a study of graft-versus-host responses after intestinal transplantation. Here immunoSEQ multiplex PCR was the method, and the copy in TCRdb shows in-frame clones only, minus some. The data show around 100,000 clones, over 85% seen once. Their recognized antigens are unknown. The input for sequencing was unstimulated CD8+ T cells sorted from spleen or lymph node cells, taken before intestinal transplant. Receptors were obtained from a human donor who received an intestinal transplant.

The CDR3 region has the DNA TGTGCCAGCAGTCCATCTCGGGTCTCTGGAAACACCATATATTTT. This encodes CASSPSRVSGNTIYF. The chain is built from TRBV27 and TRBJ1-3; D uncertain. V shed 5 bases and J shed 0 bases, with 11 bases lying between them. From germline, CDR1 is MNHEY and CDR2 SMNVEV (reference sequence). This CDR3 has 15 amino acids.

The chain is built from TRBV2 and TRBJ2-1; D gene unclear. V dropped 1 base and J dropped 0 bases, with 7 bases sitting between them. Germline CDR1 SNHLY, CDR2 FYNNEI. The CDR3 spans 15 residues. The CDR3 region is CASSEGDSSYNEQFF. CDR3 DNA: TGTGCCAGCAGTGAAGGCGATAGCTCCTACAATGAGCAGTTCTTC.

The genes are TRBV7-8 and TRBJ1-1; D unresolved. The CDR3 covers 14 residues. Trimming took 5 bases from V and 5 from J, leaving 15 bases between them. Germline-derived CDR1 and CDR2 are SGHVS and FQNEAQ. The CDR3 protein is CASSLGRPGTEAFF. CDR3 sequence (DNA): TGTGCCAGCAGCCTTGGGAGGCCGGGGACTGAAGCTTTCTTT.

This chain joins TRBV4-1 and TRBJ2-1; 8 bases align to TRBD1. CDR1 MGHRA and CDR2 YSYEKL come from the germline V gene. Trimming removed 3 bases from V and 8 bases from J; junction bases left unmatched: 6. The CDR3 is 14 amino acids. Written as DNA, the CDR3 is TGCGCCAGCAGCCAGGACAGGGATATGGATGAGCAGTTCTTC. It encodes CASSQDRDMDEQFF.

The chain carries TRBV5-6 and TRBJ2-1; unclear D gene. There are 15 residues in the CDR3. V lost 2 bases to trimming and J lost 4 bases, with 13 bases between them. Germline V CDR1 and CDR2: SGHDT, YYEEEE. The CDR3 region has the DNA TGTGCCAGCAGCTTAGTACGGGTAACTTACAATGAGCAGTTCTTC. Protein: CASSLVRVTYNEQFF. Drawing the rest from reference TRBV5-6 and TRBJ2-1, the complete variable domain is DAGVTQSPTHLIKTRGQQVTLRCSPKSGHDTVSWYQQALGQGPQFIFQYYEEEERQRGNFPDRFSGHQFPNYSSELNVNALLLGDSALYLCASSLVRVTYNEQFFGPGTRLTVL.

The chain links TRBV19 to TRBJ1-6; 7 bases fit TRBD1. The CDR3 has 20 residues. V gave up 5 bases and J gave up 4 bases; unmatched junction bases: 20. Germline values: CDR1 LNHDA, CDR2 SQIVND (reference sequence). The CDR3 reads CASSGPTGIYVLGYNSPLHF. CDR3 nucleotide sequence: TGTGCCAGTAGTGGACCGACAGGGATCTACGTATTGGGGTATAATTCACCCCTCCACTTT.

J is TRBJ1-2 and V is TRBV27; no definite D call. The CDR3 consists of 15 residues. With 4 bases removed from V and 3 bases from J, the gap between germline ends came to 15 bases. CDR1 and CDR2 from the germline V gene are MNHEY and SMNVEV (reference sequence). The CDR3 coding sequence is TGTGCCAGCAGTTACTACCCCGTCGGGGACTATGGCTACACCTTC. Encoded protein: CASSYYPVGDYGYTF.

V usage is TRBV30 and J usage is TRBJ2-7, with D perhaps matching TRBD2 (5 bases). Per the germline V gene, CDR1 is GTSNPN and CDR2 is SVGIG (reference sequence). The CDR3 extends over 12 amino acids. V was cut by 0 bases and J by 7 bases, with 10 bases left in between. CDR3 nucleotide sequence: TGTGCCTGGAGTGTCTTGGAGGATGAGCAGTACTTC. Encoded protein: CAWSVLEDEQYF.

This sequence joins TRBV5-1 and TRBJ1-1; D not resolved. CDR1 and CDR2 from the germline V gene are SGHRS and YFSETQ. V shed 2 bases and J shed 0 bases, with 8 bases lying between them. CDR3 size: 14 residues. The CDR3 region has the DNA TGCGCCAGCAGCTTTGGGAAGATGAACACTGAAGCTTTCTTT. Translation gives CASSFGKMNTEAFF.

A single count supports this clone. CDR3 nucleotides: TGTGCCAGCAGCTCCGGGACTAGCGGGGCCTACGAGCAGTACTTC. Amino acids: CASSSGTSGAYEQYF. The chain has TRBV9 and TRBJ2-7, with 13 bases lining up with TRBD2. The CDR3 totals 15 residues. Germline V gene data show CDR1 as SGDLS and CDR2 as YYNGEE. V trimming: 4 bases; J trimming: 2 bases; junction bases outside the gene matches: 3.

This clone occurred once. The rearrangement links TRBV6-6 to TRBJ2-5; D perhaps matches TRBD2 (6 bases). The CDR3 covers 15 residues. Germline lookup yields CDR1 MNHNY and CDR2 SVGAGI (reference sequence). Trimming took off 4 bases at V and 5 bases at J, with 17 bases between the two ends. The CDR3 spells CASSFVGGWQETQYF. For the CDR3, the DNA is TGTGCCAGCAGTTTTGTTGGGGGGTGGCAGGAGACCCAGTACTTC.

Here the CDR3 DNA reads TGTGCCAGCAGCTCCTCACAGGGAACCACGGGAAACACCATATATTTT. Residues: CASSSSQGTTGNTIYF. The chain uses TRBV7-9 and TRBJ1-3; D might be TRBD1 (6 bases). Germline lookup yields CDR1 SEHNR and CDR2 FQNEAQ (reference sequence). Trimming removed 4 bases from V and 4 bases from J, with 17 bases in between. CDR3 length equals 16 residues.

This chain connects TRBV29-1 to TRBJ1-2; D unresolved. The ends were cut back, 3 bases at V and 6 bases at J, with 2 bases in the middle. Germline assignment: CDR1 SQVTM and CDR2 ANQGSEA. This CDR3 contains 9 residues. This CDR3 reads CSVDDGYTF. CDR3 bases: TGCAGCGTTGATGATGGCTACACCTTC.

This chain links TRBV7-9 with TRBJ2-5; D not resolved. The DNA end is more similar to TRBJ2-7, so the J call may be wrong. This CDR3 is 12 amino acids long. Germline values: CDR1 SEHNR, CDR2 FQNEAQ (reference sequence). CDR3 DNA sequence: TGTGCCAGCAGCTTAGACCACTACGAGCAGTACTTC. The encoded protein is CASSLDHYEQYF.

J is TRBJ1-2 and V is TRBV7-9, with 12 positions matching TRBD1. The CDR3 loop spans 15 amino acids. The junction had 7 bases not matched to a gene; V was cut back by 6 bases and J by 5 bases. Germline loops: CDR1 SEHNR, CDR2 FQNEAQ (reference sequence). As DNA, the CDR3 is TGTGCCAGCAGACAAGGGACAGGGGGCTCATATGGCTACACCTTC. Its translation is CASRQGTGGSYGYTF. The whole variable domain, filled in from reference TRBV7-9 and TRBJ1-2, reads DTGVSQNPRHKITKRGQNVTFRCDPISEHNRLYWYRQTLGQGPEFLTYFQNEAQLEKSRLLSDRFSAERPKGSFSTLEIQRTEQGDSAMYLCASRQGTGGSYGYTFGSGTRLTVV.

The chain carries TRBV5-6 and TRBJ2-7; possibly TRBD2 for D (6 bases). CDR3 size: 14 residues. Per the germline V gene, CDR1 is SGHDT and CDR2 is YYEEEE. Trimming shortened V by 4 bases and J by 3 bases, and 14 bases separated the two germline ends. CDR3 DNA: TGTGCCAGCAGCCGCCGGGACTCTGTCTACGAGCAGTACTTC. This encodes CASSRRDSVYEQYF.

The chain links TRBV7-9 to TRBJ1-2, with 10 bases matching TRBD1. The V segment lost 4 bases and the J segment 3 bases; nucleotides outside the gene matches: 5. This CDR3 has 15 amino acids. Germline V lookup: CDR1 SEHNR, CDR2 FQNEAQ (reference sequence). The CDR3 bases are TGTGCCAGCAGCTCTGGGACAGGGGATTACTATGGCTACACCTTC. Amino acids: CASSSGTGDYYGYTF.

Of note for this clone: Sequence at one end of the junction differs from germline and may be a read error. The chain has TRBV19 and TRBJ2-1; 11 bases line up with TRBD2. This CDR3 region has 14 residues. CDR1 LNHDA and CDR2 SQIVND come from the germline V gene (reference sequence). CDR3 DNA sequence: TGTGCCAGTAGGATAGCGGGGGGGCCGAATGAGCAGTTCTTC. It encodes CASRIAGGPNEQFF.

The CDR3 is CASSTGDKNIQYF. CDR3 DNA sequence: TGTGCCAGCAGCACGGGGGACAAAAACATTCAGTACTTC. The chain links TRBV2 to TRBJ2-4; D possibly corresponds to TRBD2 (6 bases). The germline V gene encodes CDR1 SNHLY and CDR2 FYNNEI. The CDR3 has 13 residues. V lost 6 bases and J lost 3, with 9 bases in between.

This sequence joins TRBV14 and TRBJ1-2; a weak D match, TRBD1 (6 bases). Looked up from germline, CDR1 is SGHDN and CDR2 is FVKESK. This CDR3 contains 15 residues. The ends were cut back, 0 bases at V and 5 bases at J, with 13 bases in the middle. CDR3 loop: CASSQDRGAVYGYTF. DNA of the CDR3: TGTGCCAGCAGCCAAGATCGGGGGGCAGTTTATGGCTACACCTTC.

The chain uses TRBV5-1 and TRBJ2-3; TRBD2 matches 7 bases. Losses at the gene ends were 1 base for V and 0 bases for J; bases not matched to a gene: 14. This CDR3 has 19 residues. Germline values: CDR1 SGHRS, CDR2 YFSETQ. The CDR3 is CASSLSSYRASGSTDTQYF. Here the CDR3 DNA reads TGCGCCAGCAGCTTGTCTTCTTATAGGGCTAGCGGTAGCACAGATACGCAGTATTTT. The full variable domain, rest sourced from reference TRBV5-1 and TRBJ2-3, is KAGVTQTPRYLIKTRGQQVTLSCSPISGHRSVSWYQQTPGQGLQFLFEYFSETQRNKGNFPGRFSGRQFSNSRSEMNVSTLELGDSALYLCASSLSSYRASGSTDTQYFGPGTRLTVL.

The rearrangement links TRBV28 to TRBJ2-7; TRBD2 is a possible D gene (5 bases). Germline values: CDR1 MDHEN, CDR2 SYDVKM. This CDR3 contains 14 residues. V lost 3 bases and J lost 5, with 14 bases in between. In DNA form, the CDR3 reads TGTGCCAGCAGTTTCTTGCTCGGGATGGACGAGCAGTACTTC. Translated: CASSFLLGMDEQYF. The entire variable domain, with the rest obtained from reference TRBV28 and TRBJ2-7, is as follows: DVKVTQSSRYLVKRTGEKVFLECVQDMDHENMFWYRQDPGLGLRLIYFSYDVKMKEKGDIPEGYSVSREKKERFSLILESASTNQTSMYLCASSFLLGMDEQYFGPGTRLTVT.

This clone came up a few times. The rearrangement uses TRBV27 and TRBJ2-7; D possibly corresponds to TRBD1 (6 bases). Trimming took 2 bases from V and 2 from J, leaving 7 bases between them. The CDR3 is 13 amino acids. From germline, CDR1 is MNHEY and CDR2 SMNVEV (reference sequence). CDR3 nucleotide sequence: TGTGCCAGCAGTTTAGACAGGACCTACGAGCAGTACTTC. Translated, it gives CASSLDRTYEQYF.

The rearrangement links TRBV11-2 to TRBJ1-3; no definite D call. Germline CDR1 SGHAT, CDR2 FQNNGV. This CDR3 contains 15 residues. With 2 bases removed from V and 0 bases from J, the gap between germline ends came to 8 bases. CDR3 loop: CASSLLGLSGNTIYF. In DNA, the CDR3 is TGTGCCAGCAGCTTACTTGGGCTCTCTGGAAACACCATATATTTT.

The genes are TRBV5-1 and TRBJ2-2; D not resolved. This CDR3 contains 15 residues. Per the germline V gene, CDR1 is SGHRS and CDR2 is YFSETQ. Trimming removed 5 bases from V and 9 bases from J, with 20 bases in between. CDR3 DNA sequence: TGCGCCAGCAGTCTTTCTAACTGGACCCCCCGGGAGCTGTTTTTT. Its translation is CASSLSNWTPRELFF.

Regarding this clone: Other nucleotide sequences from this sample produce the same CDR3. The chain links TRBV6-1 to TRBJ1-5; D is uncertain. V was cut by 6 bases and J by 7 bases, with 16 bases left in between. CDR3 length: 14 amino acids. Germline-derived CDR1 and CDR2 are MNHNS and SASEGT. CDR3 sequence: CASREIPVDQPQHF. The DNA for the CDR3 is TGTGCCAGCAGGGAAATCCCTGTTGACCAGCCCCAGCATTTT.

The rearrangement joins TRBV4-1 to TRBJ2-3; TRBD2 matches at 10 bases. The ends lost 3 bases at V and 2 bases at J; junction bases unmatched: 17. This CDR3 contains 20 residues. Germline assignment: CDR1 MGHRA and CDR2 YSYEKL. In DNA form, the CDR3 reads TGCGCCAGCAGCCATCCTTCGGAACTAGCGGGGTCACTACCCACAGATACGCAGTATTTT. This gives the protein CASSHPSELAGSLPTDTQYF.

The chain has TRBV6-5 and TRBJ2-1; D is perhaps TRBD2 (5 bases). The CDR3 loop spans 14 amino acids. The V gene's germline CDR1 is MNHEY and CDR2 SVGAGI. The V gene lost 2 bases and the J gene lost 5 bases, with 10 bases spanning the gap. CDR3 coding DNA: TGTGCCAGCAGTTACAAGGGAGCAAACAATGAGCAGTTCTTC. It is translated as CASSYKGANNEQFF.

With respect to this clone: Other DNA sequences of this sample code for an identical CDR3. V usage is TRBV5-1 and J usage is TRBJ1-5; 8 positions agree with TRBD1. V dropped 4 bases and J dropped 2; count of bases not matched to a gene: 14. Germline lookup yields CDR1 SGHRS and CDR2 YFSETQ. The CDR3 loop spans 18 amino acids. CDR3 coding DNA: TGCGCCAGCAGCCTGGCCGGGGGGACAGGAGGAGGCAATCAGCCCCAGCATTTT. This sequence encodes CASSLAGGTGGGNQPQHF.